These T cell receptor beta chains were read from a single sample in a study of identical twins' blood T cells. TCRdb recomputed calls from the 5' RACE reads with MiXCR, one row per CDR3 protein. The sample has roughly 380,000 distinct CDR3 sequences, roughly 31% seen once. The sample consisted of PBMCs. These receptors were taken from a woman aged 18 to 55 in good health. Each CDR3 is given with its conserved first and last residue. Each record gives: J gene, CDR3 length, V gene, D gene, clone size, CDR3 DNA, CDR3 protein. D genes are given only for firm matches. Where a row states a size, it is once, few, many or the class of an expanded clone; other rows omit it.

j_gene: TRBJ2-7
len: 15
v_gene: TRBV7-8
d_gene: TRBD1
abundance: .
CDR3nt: TGTGCCAGCACTGTAGGGGGGACAGGAGACTACGAGCAGTACTTC
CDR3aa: CASTVGGTGDYEQYF

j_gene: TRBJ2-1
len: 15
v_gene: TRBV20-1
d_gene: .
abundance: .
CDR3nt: TGCAGTGCTAGAACCATATGGCTAGACTACAATGAGCAGTTCTTC
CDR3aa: CSARTIWLDYNEQFF

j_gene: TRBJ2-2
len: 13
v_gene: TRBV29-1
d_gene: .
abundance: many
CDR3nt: TGCAGCGTTATCTCGGGTTCCACCGGGGAGCTGTTTTTT
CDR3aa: CSVISGSTGELFF

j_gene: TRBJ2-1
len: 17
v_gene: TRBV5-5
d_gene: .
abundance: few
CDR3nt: TGTGCCAGCAGCTTGGAAATTTTCGGGGGGCTGAATGATGAGCAGTTCTTC
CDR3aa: CASSLEIFGGLNDEQFF

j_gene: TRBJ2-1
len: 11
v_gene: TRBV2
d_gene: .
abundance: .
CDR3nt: TGTGCCAGCGTCCTGAAGAGTGAGCAGTTCTTC
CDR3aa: CASVLKSEQFF

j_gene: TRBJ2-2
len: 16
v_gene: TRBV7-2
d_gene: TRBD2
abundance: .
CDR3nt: TGTGCCAGCAGCTTAGTCCGGCTAGCGGGCACCGGGGAGCTGTTTTTT
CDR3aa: CASSLVRLAGTGELFF

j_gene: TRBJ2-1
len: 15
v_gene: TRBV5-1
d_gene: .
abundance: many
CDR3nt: TGCGCCAGCAGCTTCCTCGGACAGCTAGACAATGAGCAGTTCTTC
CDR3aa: CASSFLGQLDNEQFF

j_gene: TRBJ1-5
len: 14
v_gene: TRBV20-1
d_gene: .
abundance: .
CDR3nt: TGCAGTTCTAGTACCAGGGGAGGCAATCAGCCCCAGCATTTT
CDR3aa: CSSSTRGGNQPQHF

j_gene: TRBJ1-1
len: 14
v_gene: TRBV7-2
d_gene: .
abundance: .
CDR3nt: TGTGCCAGCAGCTTCTCCCGATTTAACGCTGAAGCTTTCTTT
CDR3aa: CASSFSRFNAEAFF

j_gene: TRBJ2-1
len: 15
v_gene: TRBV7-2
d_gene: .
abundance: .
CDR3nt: TGTGCCAGCAGCTCAAGAGCCGGGTCCTACAATGAGCAGTTCTTC
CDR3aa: CASSSRAGSYNEQFF

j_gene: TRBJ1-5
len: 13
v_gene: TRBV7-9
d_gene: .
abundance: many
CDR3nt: TGTGCCAGCAGCTTAGAAGCGGGGCAGCCCCAGCATTTT
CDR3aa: CASSLEAGQPQHF

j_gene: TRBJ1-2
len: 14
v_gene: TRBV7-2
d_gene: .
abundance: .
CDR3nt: TGTGCCAGCAGCTTAGACAGGACCTACTATGGCTACACCTTC
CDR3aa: CASSLDRTYYGYTF

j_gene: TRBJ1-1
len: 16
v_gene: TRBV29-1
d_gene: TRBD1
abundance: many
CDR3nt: TGCAGCGTTGCGGGCGGGACAGGGTATATGAACACTGAAGCTTTCTTT
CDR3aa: CSVAGGTGYMNTEAFF

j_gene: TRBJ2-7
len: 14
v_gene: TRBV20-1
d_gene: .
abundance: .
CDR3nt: TGCAGTACTAGTCGCGGACCCTCTTCCTACGAGCAGTACTTC
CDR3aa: CSTSRGPSSYEQYF

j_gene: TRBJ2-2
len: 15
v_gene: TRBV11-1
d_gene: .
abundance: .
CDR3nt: TGTGCCAGCAGCTTCACAGGTGTCAACACCGGGGAGCTGTTTTTT
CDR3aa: CASSFTGVNTGELFF

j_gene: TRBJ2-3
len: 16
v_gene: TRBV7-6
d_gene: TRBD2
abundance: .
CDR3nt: TGTGCCAGCAGCTTAGCCCCTAGCGGGGGGGGTATTACGCAGTATTTT
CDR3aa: CASSLAPSGGGITQYF

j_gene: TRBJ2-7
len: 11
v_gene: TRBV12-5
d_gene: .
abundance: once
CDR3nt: TGTGCTAGTGGTTTCGGCTACGAGCAGTACTTC
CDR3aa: CASGFGYEQYF

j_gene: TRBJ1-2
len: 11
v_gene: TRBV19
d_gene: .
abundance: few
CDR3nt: TGTGCCAGTATGGCAGGCTATGGCTACACCTTC
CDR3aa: CASMAGYGYTF

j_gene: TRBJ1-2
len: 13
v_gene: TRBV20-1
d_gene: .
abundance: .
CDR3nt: TGCCTCGTCCCCAAGGACTTGTTCGGAGGCTACACCTTC
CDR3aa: CLVPKDLFGGYTF

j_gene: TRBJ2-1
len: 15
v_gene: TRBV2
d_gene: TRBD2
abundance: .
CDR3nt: TGTGCCAGCACTAGCGGGAGGGTATCCTACAATGAGCAGTTCTTC
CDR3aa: CASTSGRVSYNEQFF

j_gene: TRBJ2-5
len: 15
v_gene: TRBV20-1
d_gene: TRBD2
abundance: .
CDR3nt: TGCAGTGCTAGAGATCGAGCTAGCGGGAGTGAGACCCAGTACTTC
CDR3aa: CSARDRASGSETQYF

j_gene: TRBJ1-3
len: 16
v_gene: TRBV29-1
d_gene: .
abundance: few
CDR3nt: TGCAGCGTTGTGCAGACAGAGACGATCTCTGGAAACACCATATATTTT
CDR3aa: CSVVQTETISGNTIYF

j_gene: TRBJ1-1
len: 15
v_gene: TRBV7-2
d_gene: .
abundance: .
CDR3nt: TGTGCCAGCAGCTTAGTGTACGGGGGTGGCACTGAAGCTTTCTTT
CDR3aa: CASSLVYGGGTEAFF

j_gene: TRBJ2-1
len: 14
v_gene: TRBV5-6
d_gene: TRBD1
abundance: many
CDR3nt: TGTGCCAGCAGCTACGGACAGGCGTACAATGAGCAGTTCTTC
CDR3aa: CASSYGQAYNEQFF

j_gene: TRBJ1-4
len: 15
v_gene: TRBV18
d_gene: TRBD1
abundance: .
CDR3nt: TGTGTCAGCTCACCACCGAGCAGGGGGGGCGAAAAACTGTTTTTT
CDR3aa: CVSSPPSRGGEKLFF

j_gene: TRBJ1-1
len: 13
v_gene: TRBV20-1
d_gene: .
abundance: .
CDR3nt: TGCAGTGTTAGAACAGGGAGAGGGACTGAAGCTTTCTTT
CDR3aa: CSVRTGRGTEAFF

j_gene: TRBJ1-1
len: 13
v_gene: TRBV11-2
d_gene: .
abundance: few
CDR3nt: TGTGCCAGCAGCTTAGCTCGGCAGGGCACAGCTTTCTTT
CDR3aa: CASSLARQGTAFF

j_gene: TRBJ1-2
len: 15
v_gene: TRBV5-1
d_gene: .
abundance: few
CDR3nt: TGCGCCAGCAGCTTGGACAGGCCAGTCAACTATGGCTACACCTTC
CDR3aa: CASSLDRPVNYGYTF

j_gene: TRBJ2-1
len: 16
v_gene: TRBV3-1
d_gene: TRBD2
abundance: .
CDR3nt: TGTGCCAGCAGCCAAATGGGACTAGCGGGGCTAGATGAGCAGTTCTTC
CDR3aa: CASSQMGLAGLDEQFF

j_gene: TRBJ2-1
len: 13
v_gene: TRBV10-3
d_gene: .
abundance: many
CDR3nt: TGTGCCATCAGGTTTGGGGCGGGCAATGAGCAGTTCTTC
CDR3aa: CAIRFGAGNEQFF

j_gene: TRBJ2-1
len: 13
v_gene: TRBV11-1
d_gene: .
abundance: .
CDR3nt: TGTGCCAGCAGCTTAGATTCGGCCAATGAGCAGTTCTTC
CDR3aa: CASSLDSANEQFF

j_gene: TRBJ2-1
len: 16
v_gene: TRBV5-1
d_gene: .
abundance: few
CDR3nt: TGCGCCAGCAGCGGCGGGACGGTTCTTTCCTACAATGAGCAGTTCTTC
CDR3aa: CASSGGTVLSYNEQFF

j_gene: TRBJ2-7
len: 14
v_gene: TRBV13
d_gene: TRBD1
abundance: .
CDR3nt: TGTGCCAGCAGCTTCGGGACAGGGTACTCCGAGCAGTACTTC
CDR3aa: CASSFGTGYSEQYF

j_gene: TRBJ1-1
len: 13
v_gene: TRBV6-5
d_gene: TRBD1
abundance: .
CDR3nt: TGTGCCAGCAAAGGGGGCCCAAACACTGAAGCTTTCTTT
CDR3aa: CASKGGPNTEAFF

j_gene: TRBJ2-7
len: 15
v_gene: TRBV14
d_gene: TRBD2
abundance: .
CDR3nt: TGTGCCAGCAGCCATACTAGCGGGGCCACCGCCGAGCAGTACTTC
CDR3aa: CASSHTSGATAEQYF

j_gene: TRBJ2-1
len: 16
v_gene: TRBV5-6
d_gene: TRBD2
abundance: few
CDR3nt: TGTGCCAGCAGCTTCCAGACTAGCGGGGGGAGGGATGAGCAGTTCTTC
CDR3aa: CASSFQTSGGRDEQFF

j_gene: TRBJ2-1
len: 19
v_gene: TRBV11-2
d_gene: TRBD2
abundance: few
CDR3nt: TGTGCCAGCAGCTTAGGTCGACTAGCGGGCCTAAGCTCCTACAATGAGCAGTTCTTC
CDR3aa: CASSLGRLAGLSSYNEQFF

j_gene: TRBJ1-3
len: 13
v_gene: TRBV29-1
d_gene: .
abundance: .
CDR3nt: TGCAGCGCTATTACAGGGACGGGAAACACCATATATTTT
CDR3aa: CSAITGTGNTIYF

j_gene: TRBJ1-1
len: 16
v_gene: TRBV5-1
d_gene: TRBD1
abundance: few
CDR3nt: TGCGCCAGCAGCTTGTCGCTGACAGGGATGAACACTGAAGCTTTCTTT
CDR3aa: CASSLSLTGMNTEAFF

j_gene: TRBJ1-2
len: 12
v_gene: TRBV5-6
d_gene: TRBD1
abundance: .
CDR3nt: TGTGCCAGCAGCTGGACAGGGAGCGGCTACACCTTC
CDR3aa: CASSWTGSGYTF

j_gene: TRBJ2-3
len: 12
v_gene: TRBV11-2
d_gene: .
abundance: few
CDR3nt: TGTGCCAGCAGCCATGGGCCAGATACGCAGTATTTT
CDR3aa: CASSHGPDTQYF

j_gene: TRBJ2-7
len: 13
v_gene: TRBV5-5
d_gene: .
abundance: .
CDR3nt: TGTGCCAGCAGCCGACTGGACAGTTACGAGCAGTACTTC
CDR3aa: CASSRLDSYEQYF

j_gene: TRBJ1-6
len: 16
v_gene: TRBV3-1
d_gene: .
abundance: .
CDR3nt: TGTGCCAGCAGCTTCCACGGAACCCGGGGGAATTCACCCCTCCACTTT
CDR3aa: CASSFHGTRGNSPLHF

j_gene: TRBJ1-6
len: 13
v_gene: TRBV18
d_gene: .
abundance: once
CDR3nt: TGTGCCAGCTCGAGCTCGGCAAATTCACCCCTCCACTTT
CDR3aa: CASSSSANSPLHF

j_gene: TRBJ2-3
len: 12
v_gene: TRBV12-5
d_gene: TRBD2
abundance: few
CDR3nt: TGTGCTAGCGCGGGGGGCACAGATACGCAGTATTTT
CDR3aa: CASAGGTDTQYF

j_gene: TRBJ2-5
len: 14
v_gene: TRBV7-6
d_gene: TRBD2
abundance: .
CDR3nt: TGTGCCAGCAGCAAAAGACTAGCGCTAGAGACCCAGTACTTC
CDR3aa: CASSKRLALETQYF

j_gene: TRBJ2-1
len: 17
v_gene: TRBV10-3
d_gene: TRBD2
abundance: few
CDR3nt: TGTGCCATCAGTGAGTCGACCAAGCGGGGGGCCTACAATGAGCAGTTCTTC
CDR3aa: CAISESTKRGAYNEQFF

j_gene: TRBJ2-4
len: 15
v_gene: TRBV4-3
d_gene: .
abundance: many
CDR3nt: TGCGCCAGCAGCCAAGACGTGGGCGGACAAAACATTCAGTACTTC
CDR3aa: CASSQDVGGQNIQYF

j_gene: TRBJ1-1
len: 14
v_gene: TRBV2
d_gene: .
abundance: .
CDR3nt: TGTGTCAGCGCCGCCGGACGGGTGAACACTGAAGCTTTCTTT
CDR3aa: CVSAAGRVNTEAFF

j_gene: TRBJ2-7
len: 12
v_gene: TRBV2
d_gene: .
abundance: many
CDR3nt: TGTGCCAGCAGTGGAGGGTCCTACGAGCAGTACTTC
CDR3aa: CASSGGSYEQYF

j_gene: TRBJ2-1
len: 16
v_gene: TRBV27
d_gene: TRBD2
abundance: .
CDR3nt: TGTGCCAGCAAGGGACTAGCGGCTTTCTCCTACAATGAGCAGTTCTTC
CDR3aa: CASKGLAAFSYNEQFF

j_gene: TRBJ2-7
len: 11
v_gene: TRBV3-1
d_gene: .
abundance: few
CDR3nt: TGTGCCAGCATCCAGCACTACGAGCAGTACTTC
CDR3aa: CASIQHYEQYF

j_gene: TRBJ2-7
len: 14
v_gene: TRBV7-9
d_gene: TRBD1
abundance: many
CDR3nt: TGTGCCAGCAGCCCACGGGACAGTTTGTACGAGCAGTACTTC
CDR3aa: CASSPRDSLYEQYF

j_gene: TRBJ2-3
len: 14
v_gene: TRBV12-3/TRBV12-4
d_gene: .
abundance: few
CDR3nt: TGTGCCAGCAGTCCAAGCCGTAGCACAGATACGCAGTATTTT
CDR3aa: CASSPSRSTDTQYF

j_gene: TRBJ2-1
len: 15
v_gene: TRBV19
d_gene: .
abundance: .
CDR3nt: TGTGCCAGTAGTATGGACTTGAGGCCCCCCAATGAGCAGTTCTTC
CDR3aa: CASSMDLRPPNEQFF